A single sample is the source of the 18 T cell receptor beta chains below, sequenced in a study of post-analysis software for immune sequencing data. Study findings and constraints: Four or five TRBV segments, TRBV5-6, TRBV5-1 and TRBV20-1 among them, were found more frequent in patients than controls.

These receptors lack a known antigen. Included in the TCR beta cDNA libraries were unique molecular identifiers. TCRdb independently ran MiXCR on the PCR reads; one entry per CDR3 protein. This table has over 700,000 distinct CDR3 sequences, 25% to 30% appearing once. The sequenced sample consisted of blood. These receptors came from a girl aged 10-17 years with multiple sclerosis.

The rearrangement links TRBV7-6 to TRBJ2-7; D is tentatively TRBD1 or TRBD2 (5 bases each). The V and J ends lost 2 bases and 0 bases respectively, with 14 bases between them. The CDR3 contains 16 residues. Germline V lookup: CDR1 SGHVS, CDR2 FNYEAQ. Here the CDR3 reads CASSLSGGTGSYEQYF. CDR3 DNA sequence: TGTGCCAGCAGCTTATCCGGTGGGACGGGCTCCTACGAGCAGTACTTC.

The gene calls are TRBV6-2 or TRBV6-3 and TRBJ2-3; no clear D gene. This CDR3 comprises 12 residues. Germline CDR1 and CDR2: MNHEY and SVGEGT. Trimming took 6 bases from V and 5 from J, leaving 9 bases between them. CDR3 loop: CASRGRIDTQYF. CDR3 nucleotides: TGTGCCAGCAGGGGCCGCATAGATACGCAGTATTTT.

This chain links TRBV20-1 with TRBJ2-5; 10 nucleotides match TRBD2. This CDR3 is built from 16 residues. Germline V gene data show CDR1 as DFQATT and CDR2 as SNEGSKA (reference sequence). The trim removed 3 bases at V and 1 base at J, leaving 8 bases unmatched. CDR3 sequence reads: CSASSLASGGQETQYF. Written as DNA, the CDR3 is TGCAGTGCTAGTTCTCTGGCTAGCGGGGGCCAAGAGACCCAGTACTTC.

This clonotype was counted only a few times. V is TRBV9 and J is TRBJ2-1; the D gene could be TRBD1 or TRBD2 (6 bases each). The CDR3 spans 16 residues. With 1 base removed from V and 1 base from J, the gap between germline ends came to 12 bases. CDR1 is SGDLS, CDR2 YYNGEE, per germline. The CDR3 DNA follows: TGTGCCAGCAGCGTAAGCGGGCAGGGGTCCTACAATGAGCAGTTCTTC. Its protein is CASSVSGQGSYNEQFF. The full variable domain, its missing parts supplied by reference TRBV9 and TRBJ2-1, is DSGVTQTPKHLITATGQRVTLRCSPRSGDLSVYWYQQSLDQGLQFLIQYYNGEERAKGNILERFSAQQFPDLHSELNLSSLELGDSALYFCASSVSGQGSYNEQFFGPGTRLTVL.

The sample holds many counts of this clonotype. The rearrangement uses TRBV29-1 and TRBJ2-5; 9 bases map to TRBD2. Germline V gene data show CDR1 as SQVTM and CDR2 as ANQGSEA. The ends lost 7 bases at V and 3 bases at J; junction bases unmatched: 6. The CDR3 is 13 amino acids. The CDR3 region has the DNA TGCAGCGCCCCGTTAGCGGGAGAAGAGACCCAGTACTTC. Translated, it gives CSAPLAGEETQYF.

There are many counts of this clonotype. The chain combines TRBV5-1 with TRBJ2-1, with TRBD2 matching 11 bases. J lost 5 bases, V lost 4 bases, and 5 bases had no gene match. Germline CDR1 and CDR2: SGHRS and YFSETQ. The CDR3 covers 15 residues. The CDR3 sequence is CASSPGLAVDNEQFF. The CDR3 DNA sequence: TGCGCCAGCAGCCCGGGACTAGCGGTCGACAATGAGCAGTTCTTC.

V and J are TRBV2 and TRBJ2-3, with no clear D. The CDR3 length is 15 residues. Trimming shortened V by 5 bases and J by 4 bases, and 16 bases separated the two germline ends. Germline loops: CDR1 SNHLY, CDR2 FYNNEI. For the CDR3, the DNA is TGTGCCAGCAGTATCTGGGCTCCAATGGCAGATACGCAGTATTTT. Translated: CASSIWAPMADTQYF.

This chain links TRBV7-9 with TRBJ1-4; D not resolved. Trimming removed 1 base at V and 10 bases at J, with 7 bases between. This CDR3 comprises 12 residues. Germline V gene data show CDR1 as SEHNR and CDR2 as FQNEAQ (reference sequence). CDR3 nucleotide sequence: TGTGCCAGCAGCTTAGGAGGAGCAAAACTGTTTTTT. This sequence encodes CASSLGGAKLFF.

This clonotype came up a few times. The J gene is TRBJ1-1, the V gene TRBV10-3; D remains ambiguous. The V end lost 7 bases, the J end lost 0 bases, and 18 bases lay between the germline ends. The CDR3 extends over 16 amino acids. Germline values: CDR1 ENHRY, CDR2 SYGVKD. CDR3 DNA: TGTGCCATCAAGGATGTCGCGGGTCTCCTGAACACTGAAGCTTTCTTT. Encoded protein: CAIKDVAGLLNTEAFF.

This clonotype was seen only a few times. The CDR3 reads CASSTGAGSSSYEQYF. Here the CDR3 DNA reads TGTGCCAGCAGTACCGGCGCTGGCAGCAGCTCCTACGAGCAGTACTTC. The chain has TRBV27 and TRBJ2-7, with D unresolved. The germline V gene encodes CDR1 MNHEY and CDR2 SMNVEV (reference sequence). V shed 5 bases and J shed 0 bases, with 17 bases lying between them. This CDR3 spans 16 amino acids.

This chain uses TRBV7-2 with TRBJ2-1; TRBD1 agrees at 7 bases. The CDR3 totals 16 residues. The trim removed 5 bases at V and 2 bases at J, leaving 9 bases unmatched. Germline lookup yields CDR1 SGHTA and CDR2 FQGNSA. The CDR3 region is CASSPRTGLTYNEQFF. CDR3 coding DNA: TGTGCCAGCAGCCCTAGGACAGGTCTGACCTACAATGAGCAGTTCTTC.

The CDR3 coding sequence is TGTGCCAGCAGTGTACAGGGGAACAATCAGCCCCAGCATTTT. Translation: CASSVQGNNQPQHF. The chain links TRBV2 to TRBJ1-5; 7 nucleotides match TRBD1. The germline CDR1 and CDR2 sequences are SNHLY and FYNNEI. This CDR3 comprises 14 residues. After removal of 4 bases from V and 3 bases from J, the junction contained 3 bases not matched to a gene.

V and J are TRBV11-2 and TRBJ2-7; TRBD1 agrees at 10 bases. V shed 0 bases, J shed 6 bases, and the junction held 5 bases outside the gene matches. Germline V CDR1 and CDR2: SGHAT, FQNNGV. CDR3 length equals 15 residues. In nucleotides, the CDR3 is TGTGCCAGCAGCTTAGAATCCGGGACAGGGGCCGAGCAGTACTTC. Its translation: CASSLESGTGAEQYF.

The chain has TRBV20-1 and TRBJ1-1; unclear D gene. V was cut by 2 bases and J by 5 bases, with 15 bases left in between. The CDR3 is 14 residues long. The germline V gene has CDR1 DFQATT and CDR2 SNEGSKA (reference sequence). CDR3 residues: CSARMAPWQTEAFF. CDR3 nucleotides: TGCAGTGCTAGAATGGCACCATGGCAGACTGAAGCTTTCTTT.

This clonotype was observed a handful of times. The genes are TRBV6-5 and TRBJ2-7; 10 nucleotides align to TRBD2. From germline, CDR1 is MNHEY and CDR2 SVGAGI. Trimming cost V 2 bases and J 0 bases; bases outside gene matches: 7. The CDR3 has 17 residues. The CDR3: CASSYDAGLALSYEQYF. The CDR3 bases are TGTGCCAGCAGTTACGATGCGGGACTAGCGCTCTCCTACGAGCAGTACTTC.

The chain couples TRBV5-5 to TRBJ1-1, with D possibly TRBD1 on 6 matching bases. This CDR3 spans 17 amino acids. CDR1 is SGHKS and CDR2 is YYEKEE in the germline V gene (reference sequence). The V gene lost 4 bases and the J gene lost 0 bases, with 19 bases spanning the gap. This CDR3 is CASSLRLAGEMNTEAFF. DNA for the CDR3: TGTGCCAGCAGCCTCAGATTAGCAGGGGAAATGAACACTGAAGCTTTCTTT.

The rearrangement links TRBV20-1 to TRBJ1-2, with D perhaps TRBD1 (6 bases). The CDR3 extends over 14 amino acids. Germline V CDR1 and CDR2: DFQATT, SNEGSKA (reference sequence). The V end was cut by 0 bases, the J end by 4 bases, with 12 bases between. The CDR3, as DNA: TGCAGTGCTAGAGATTTCAGGGGTCTCTATGGCTACACCTTC. Amino acid sequence: CSARDFRGLYGYTF.

A few counts support this clonotype. V and J are TRBV24-1 and TRBJ2-1; D remains ambiguous. The germline V and J ends were trimmed by 6 bases and 0 bases, with 2 bases remaining between them. This CDR3 is built from 12 residues. In germline, CDR1 is KGHDR, CDR2 SFDVKD. CDR3 region: CATSSSYNEQFF. The DNA for the CDR3 is TGTGCCACCAGTAGCTCCTACAATGAGCAGTTCTTC.